Listed below are T cell receptor beta chains from one sample, sequenced in a study of T cell changes during pregnancy in multiple sclerosis. Sequencing used immunoSEQ multiplex PCR; TCRdb keeps in-frame clones, though not all of them. The sample yields 25,000 to 35,000 clones, roughly 87% seen once. The sequences come from CD8+ T cells from peripheral blood mononuclear cells, collected in the first trimester of pregnancy. These receptor sequences come from a female donor with multiple sclerosis, enrolled in a pregnancy study. The CDR3 runs from the conserved cysteine through the conserved F or W. The D gene is left open where the match is weak. A row's size may be missing; if present it is once, few, many or a size class.

V gene	clone size	J gene	D gene	CDR3 DNA	CDR3 protein
TRBV27	-	TRBJ1-1	TRBD1	TGTGCCAGCAGTTTTGGGACAGTAAACACTGAAGCTTTCTTT	CASSFGTVNTEAFF
TRBV27	-	TRBJ2-1	TRBD2	TGTGCCAGCAGTGCCGGGACTAGCGGGAACAATGAGCAGTTCTTC	CASSAGTSGNNEQFF
TRBV30	-	TRBJ2-2	-	TGTGCCTGGAGGGGTGGTTGGGGAGGAGCCCCCGGGGAGCTGTTTTTT	CAWRGGWGGAPGELFF
TRBV7-9	-	TRBJ1-3	TRBD1	TGTGCCAGCAGCCCCGTCAGGGGGTGGGGAAACACCATATATTTT	CASSPVRGWGNTIYF
TRBV5-6	-	TRBJ2-5	-	TGTGCCAGCAGCTTAGGAGGGCAAGAGACCCAGTACTTC	CASSLGGQETQYF
TRBV5-1	-	TRBJ1-1	TRBD1	TGCGCCAGCAGCTGGGGGACAGGAGATCCTGAAGCTTTCTTT	CASSWGTGDPEAFF
TRBV5-6	-	TRBJ2-7	-	TGTGCCAGCAGCTTGAGCTGGACAGCCTACGAGCAGTACTTC	CASSLSWTAYEQYF
TRBV12-5	-	TRBJ2-3	-	TGTGCTAGTGTCCAGGGGCCACTTGGTCCAGATACGCAGTATTTT	CASVQGPLGPDTQYF
TRBV7-3	-	TRBJ2-1	TRBD2	TGTGCCAGCAGCTATGGACTAGCGGGAGGGAAATACAATGAGCAGTTCTTC	CASSYGLAGGKYNEQFF
TRBV2	once	TRBJ2-3	-	TGTGCCAGCTCGGATGACGGGGGCACAGATACGCAGTATTTT	CASSDDGGTDTQYF
TRBV6-5	-	TRBJ2-7	-	TGTGCCAGCGGGGTCGAGGGGGCCTACGAGCAGTACTTC	CASGVEGAYEQYF
TRBV29-1	-	TRBJ1-1	TRBD1	TGCAGCGCCCTCGGGGATACAGGGGGCGGCGCTGAAGCTTTCTTT	CSALGDTGGGAEAFF
TRBV28	-	TRBJ1-3	TRBD1	TGTGCCAGCAGTTTATTCGTTCGGGACAGTGGAAACACCATATATTTT	CASSLFVRDSGNTIYF
TRBV9	-	TRBJ2-7	TRBD1	TGTGCCAGCAGCCTCGCAGACAGGGGGTACGAGCAGTACTTC	CASSLADRGYEQYF
TRBV10-3	-	TRBJ2-2	TRBD2	TGTGCCATCAGTGAGTCGATGGGGACTAGCGGGAGGGACACGAACACCGGGGAGCTGTTTTTT	CAISESMGTSGRDTNTGELFF
TRBV7-9	once	TRBJ1-6	-	TGTGCCAGCAGACTTGTCCAGGGGTATGGTTCACCCCTCCACTTT	CASRLVQGYGSPLHF
TRBV5-1	-	TRBJ2-1	-	TGCGCCAGCAGCTTGGCTAGCGAGACGTTTGAGCAGTTCTTC	CASSLASETFEQFF
TRBV6-1	few	TRBJ1-1	-	TGTGCCAACGGGGAAAACACTGAAGCTTTCTTT	CANGENTEAFF
TRBV1	-	TRBJ1-2	-	TGCACCAGCAGCCAAGCCGGGACAGTCGAATATGGCTACACCTTC	CTSSQAGTVEYGYTF
TRBV4-3	-	TRBJ2-1	TRBD1	TGCGCCAGCACCTTTTACAGGGGGAATGAGCAGTTCTTC	CASTFYRGNEQFF
TRBV7-3	-	TRBJ2-2	-	TGTGCCAGCAGCTTAGGTTCAGGCTGGCCTAACACCGGGGAGCTGTTTTTT	CASSLGSGWPNTGELFF
TRBV6-5	-	TRBJ1-5	-	TGTGCCAGCAGTTACTCTCAGGATAGCAATCAGCCCCAGCATTTT	CASSYSQDSNQPQHF
TRBV7-9	once	TRBJ1-2	-	TGTGCCAGCACATCAAACAGGGATTCCGGATTCGATGGCTACACCTTC	CASTSNRDSGFDGYTF
TRBV19	-	TRBJ1-2	TRBD1	TGTGCCAGTAGTCGCTCCGGGACAGGGGAATATGGCTACACCTTC	CASSRSGTGEYGYTF
TRBV27	-	TRBJ2-5	-	TGTGCCAGCAGTCCAGGGTTATTGGTGACCCAGTACTTC	CASSPGLLVTQYF
TRBV4-1	-	TRBJ2-5	TRBD2	TGCGCCAGCAGCCCCCGACTAGCAGAGACCCAGTACTTC	CASSPRLAETQYF
TRBV21-1	-	TRBJ2-7	-	TGTGCCAGCAGCAAAATTCTAGCGGGAGCCTCCGAGCAGTACTTC	CASSKILAGASEQYF
TRBV6-5	-	TRBJ1-2	-	TGTGCCAGCACGGGGGACCTTAACTATGGCTACACCTTC	CASTGDLNYGYTF
TRBV5-4	few	TRBJ1-1	-	TGTGCCAGCAGTGGTATTTCAGGGGTTGAAGCTTTCTTT	CASSGISGVEAFF
TRBV2	-	TRBJ2-1	-	TGTGCCAGCAGCGAAGGGAGGAATGAGCAGTTCTTC	CASSEGRNEQFF
TRBV7-3	-	TRBJ1-1	-	TGTGCCAGCAGTACAGGGTTGGGGACTGAAGCTTTCTTT	CASSTGLGTEAFF
TRBV5-1	-	TRBJ1-1	-	TGCGCCAGCAGCTTGGTTAGGGGAAGTAATGAAGCTTTCTTT	CASSLVRGSNEAFF
TRBV7-3	-	TRBJ2-3	TRBD2	TGTGCCAGCAGCGATTGGGGAGCGGGAGTTGGAGATACGCAGTATTTT	CASSDWGAGVGDTQYF
TRBV27	-	TRBJ1-1	-	TGTGCCAGCAGTCCCCCGGCCTACCGAGGAGGGAACACTGAAGCTTTCTTT	CASSPPAYRGGNTEAFF
TRBV5-4	-	TRBJ2-3	TRBD1	TGTGCCAGCAGTCCACAGGGGACGCCAGATACGCAGTATTTT	CASSPQGTPDTQYF
TRBV4-3	-	TRBJ2-2	-	TGCGCCAGCAGCCAAGATTACAGATTGAACACCGGGGAGCTGTTTTTT	CASSQDYRLNTGELFF
TRBV14	-	TRBJ2-3	-	TGTGCCAGCAGCCAAAGGACAGTCTCACCATTAGGAGATACGCAGTATTTT	CASSQRTVSPLGDTQYF
TRBV4-1	-	TRBJ2-7	-	TGCGCCAGCAGCCAACTCGTGGTAGTCAAATACTACGAGCAGTACTTC	CASSQLVVVKYYEQYF